Each of the 20 T cell receptor beta chains below was sequenced from the same sample in a study of cytomegalovirus exposure and HLA in healthy donors. Primers: 60 Vbeta forward and 13 Jbeta reverse. TCRdb's table, derived via immunoSEQ multiplex PCR, lists solely in-frame clones and lacks some. The listing contains around 100,000 clones. Sample: PBMCs. The receptors come from a man aged 50 to 59 in good health and CMV-seronegative.

J is TRBJ1-5 and V is TRBV10-3; the D gene is possibly TRBD1 (5 bases). The CDR3 has 13 residues. Per the germline V gene, CDR1 is ENHRY and CDR2 is SYGVKD. V was clipped by 5 bases and J by 4 bases, with 9 bases between them. The CDR3 DNA is TGTGCCATCAGTCGGGACTTAAATCAGCCCCAGCATTTT. This gives the protein CAISRDLNQPQHF.

The rearrangement links TRBV5-1 to TRBJ2-1; tentative D call: TRBD1 (6 bases). The CDR3 runs to 13 residues. Germline assignment: CDR1 SGHRS and CDR2 YFSETQ. Trimming stripped 4 bases from V and 8 bases from J, with 13 bases between. The CDR3 reads CASSLGHSDEQFF. The CDR3 nucleotides read TGCGCCAGCAGCCTGGGACATTCTGATGAGCAGTTCTTC.

The chain is built from TRBV4-1 and TRBJ2-7, with D perhaps matching TRBD1 (5 bases). Trimming stripped 4 bases from V and 0 bases from J, with 13 bases between. In germline, CDR1 is MGHRA, CDR2 YSYEKL. CDR3 length equals 15 residues. Here the CDR3 DNA reads TGCGCCAGCAGCCGTGACAGTTCCTACTCCTACGAGCAGTACTTC. It translates to CASSRDSSYSYEQYF.

V is TRBV7-9 and J is TRBJ2-7; 10 nucleotides line up with TRBD1. This CDR3 contains 14 residues. Germline trimming cut 3 bases from V and 5 bases from J; bases unmatched to any gene: 4. Germline CDR1 and CDR2: SEHNR and FQNEAQ (reference sequence). The CDR3 DNA reads TGTGCCAGCAGCTTCGGACAGGGGGTTGACGAGCAGTACTTC. It yields the protein CASSFGQGVDEQYF.

This chain uses TRBV9 with TRBJ2-2; TRBD2 matches 10 bases. The germline V gene has CDR1 SGDLS and CDR2 YYNGEE. J gave up 4 bases and V 0 bases, and 3 bases lay outside the gene matches. The CDR3 loop spans 16 amino acids. The CDR3 bases are TGTGCCAGCAGCGTAGCTAGCGGGAGCGGCACCGGGGAGCTGTTTTTT. Residues: CASSVASGSGTGELFF.

The chain carries TRBV15 and TRBJ2-7; 7 bases map to TRBD1. This CDR3 is 14 amino acids long. V dropped 0 bases and J dropped 3; count of bases not matched to a gene: 2. The germline V gene encodes CDR1 LNHNV and CDR2 YYDKDF (reference sequence). CDR3 in DNA: TGTGCCACCAGCAGAGACAGGGGGATCTACGAGCAGTACTTC. Its translation is CATSRDRGIYEQYF.

The chain combines TRBV7-9 with TRBJ1-2; D is possibly TRBD1 (6 bases). The CDR3 loop spans 15 amino acids. V shed 1 base and J shed 8 bases, with 17 bases lying between them. CDR1 is SEHNR and CDR2 is FQNEAQ in the germline V gene (reference sequence). The CDR3 region is CASSLGRTAGSGYTF. CDR3 nucleotide sequence: TGTGCCAGCAGCTTAGGTCGGACAGCGGGGTCAGGCTACACCTTC.

The chain uses TRBV4-3 and TRBJ1-2, with a weak D call TRBD1 (5 bases). This CDR3 has 15 residues. Germline V CDR1 and CDR2: LGHNA, YSLEER. The V end was cut by 3 bases, the J end by 5 bases, with 16 bases between. The chain's CDR3 is CASSHAQGLGYGYTF. The DNA of the CDR3 is TGCGCCAGCAGCCACGCTCAGGGACTAGGGTATGGCTACACCTTC.

Comment on this clone: One junction end does not reproduce the germline sequence, and a read error may be involved. The V gene is TRBV5-6, the J gene TRBJ1-1; 8 positions agree with TRBD1. Germline-derived CDR1 and CDR2 are SGHDT and YYEEEE. This CDR3 is 13 amino acids long. The CDR3 DNA sequence: TGTGCCAGCAACTTGAGGCAGGGGGCGCGCGCTTTCTTT. Protein sequence: CASNLRQGARAFF.

This chain connects TRBV19 to TRBJ1-2; D may be TRBD1 (6 bases). CDR3 length equals 14 residues. Germline CDR1 and CDR2: LNHDA and SQIVND (reference sequence). Trimming cost V 5 bases and J 8 bases, with 18 bases left between them. The CDR3 region has the DNA TGTGCCAGTAGTCCTAGGGACATCCCGGGAGGCTACACCTTC. Amino acids: CASSPRDIPGGYTF. Looking up the rest from reference TRBV19 and TRBJ1-2 gives the full variable domain: DGGITQSPKYLFRKEGQNVTLSCEQNLNHDAMYWYRQDPGQGLRLIYYSQIVNDFQKGDIAEGYSVSREKKESFPLTVTSAQKNPTAFYLCASSPRDIPGGYTFGSGTRLTVV.

The chain combines TRBV5-1 with TRBJ1-4, with a tentative D call TRBD1 (6 bases). Deletions cut 4 bases from V and 6 bases from J, with 10 bases between. Germline CDR1 and CDR2: SGHRS and YFSETQ. CDR3 length equals 13 residues. CDR3: CASSMTGYEKLFF. CDR3 nucleotide sequence: TGCGCCAGCAGCATGACAGGTTATGAAAAACTGTTTTTT.

The rearrangement joins TRBV18 to TRBJ1-5, with 8 bases aligning to TRBD1. The germline V gene has CDR1 KGHSH and CDR2 LQKENI. The V gene end was trimmed by 3 bases and the J gene end by 0 bases; junction bases not matched to a gene: 4. This CDR3 comprises 16 residues. This CDR3 is CASSPGTGDSNQPQHF. In DNA, the CDR3 is TGTGCCAGCTCACCCGGGACAGGAGATAGCAATCAGCCCCAGCATTTT.

J is TRBJ2-7 and V is TRBV7-3; 9 bases match TRBD2. The CDR3 covers 15 residues. In germline, CDR1 is SGHTA, CDR2 FQGTGA. Germline trimming cut 3 bases from V and 3 bases from J; bases unmatched to any gene: 6. For the CDR3, the DNA is TGTGCCAGCAGCTTGAGTGGGACTAGCAACTACGAGCAGTACTTC. Protein product: CASSLSGTSNYEQYF.

Here the CDR3 DNA reads TGTGCCACCAGCAGAGCACAGCGGCACTATGGCTACACCTTC. This translates into CATSRAQRHYGYTF. The rearrangement uses TRBV15 and TRBJ1-2; D is unclear. Germline loops: CDR1 LNHNV, CDR2 YYDKDF (reference sequence). V dropped 1 base and J dropped 3 bases, with 9 bases sitting between them. The CDR3 covers 14 residues.

The rearrangement joins TRBV25-1 to TRBJ1-3; D ambiguous. The CDR3 is made up of 13 amino acids. V was shortened by 6 bases and J by 0 bases, with 6 bases between the two germline ends. Germline-derived CDR1 and CDR2 are MGHDK and SYGVNS. In DNA, the CDR3 is TGTGCCAGCAGCTCTAACTCTGGAAACACCATATATTTT. Its protein is CASSSNSGNTIYF.

The chain recombines TRBV7-2 with TRBJ2-7, with TRBD2 matching over 9 bases. The CDR3 is 14 amino acids. Germline assignment: CDR1 SGHTA and CDR2 FQGNSA. The J segment lost 1 base and the V segment lost 8 bases, leaving 6 bases of the junction unmatched. The CDR3 region is CASHSGRRSYEQYF. The DNA of the CDR3 is TGTGCCAGCCACAGCGGGAGGAGGTCCTACGAGCAGTACTTC.

The CDR3 coding sequence is TGTGCCAGCAGCGCCGGGACACAAAGCTCTGGAAACACCATATATTTT. Its translation is CASSAGTQSSGNTIYF. The chain links TRBV7-2 to TRBJ1-3; D is perhaps TRBD1 (6 bases). This CDR3 contains 16 residues. Trimming pared 5 bases from V and 0 bases from J, leaving 14 bases between. Germline V lookup: CDR1 SGHTA, CDR2 FQGNSA.

The chain uses TRBV6-5 and TRBJ1-4, with D hard to call. The length of the CDR3 is 14 residues. V was trimmed by 2 bases and J by 6 bases, leaving 10 bases between them. Germline assignment: CDR1 MNHEY and CDR2 SVGAGI. CDR3 in DNA: TGTGCCAGCAGTTACGGCGGCACCTATGAAAAACTGTTTTTT. This sequence encodes CASSYGGTYEKLFF.

This chain links TRBV19 with TRBJ1-5, with a possible D match to TRBD1 (5 bases). V was cut by 1 base and J by 9 bases, with 19 bases left in between. In germline, CDR1 is LNHDA, CDR2 SQIVND (reference sequence). The CDR3 loop spans 16 amino acids. The CDR3, as DNA: TGTGCCAGTAGTATAGCCGCCGACAGTTTTATCGCGCCCCAGCATTTT. Its protein is CASSIAADSFIAPQHF.

The V and J genes are TRBV5-1 and TRBJ2-7, with D tentatively TRBD1 (5 bases). Germline assignment: CDR1 SGHRS and CDR2 YFSETQ. This CDR3 comprises 14 residues. Between the trimmed V and J ends, which lost 3 bases and 5 bases, there was a span of 15 bases. This CDR3 is CASSYTGIFDEQYF. The CDR3 DNA is TGCGCCAGCAGCTACACAGGTATCTTCGACGAGCAGTACTTC.